This T cell receptor (beta chain) is drawn from a study of T-cell memory formation after mild COVID-19. This clonotype was found many times. Its antigen is still unknown. TCRdb fed the 5' RACE reads into MiXCR, producing one record per CDR3 protein. In the table there are some 150,000 distinct CDR3 sequences, around 5.8% of which are singletons. Study-level results: Among clones peaking at day 37 in the second wave, SARS-CoV-2 specificity remained unconfirmed.

The V end lost 1 base, the J end lost 7 bases, and 17 bases lay between the germline ends. This CDR3 has 16 amino acids. Germline CDR1 reads SGHTA; CDR2 reads FQGNSA. The TCR comes from an adult woman who had mild COVID-19 (a few samples of this study predate the infection). Cell type and time point are not known. The sequenced material came from PBMCs or a T cell subset sorted from them (not recorded which). The chain carries TRBV7-2 and TRBJ2-1; D is unclear. The CDR3 loop reads CASSLVLPSSGNEQFF. The CDR3 DNA is TGTGCCAGCAGCTTAGTACTGCCGTCCTCCGGGAATGAGCAGTTCTTC.